This paragraph reports one T cell receptor (beta chain). The specificity of this receptor is unknown. There are 17 amino acids in the CDR3, from cysteine to phenylalanine inclusive. No coding sequence is recorded. CDR1 and CDR2 are read off the germline V gene as LGHNA and YNFKEQ. Sequencing was carried out with an Illumina HiSeq 2000. 5'RACE template switching, by which a universal primer site and unique molecular identifiers were added, was used to make TCR beta cDNA libraries. Priming for cDNA synthesis came from the TCR beta constant segment, and two successive PCR amplification steps followed. In the source study's methods: MIGEC handled demultiplexing of the reads and grouping by UMI, while MiTCR was used to assemble and quantify clonotypes. To exclude erroneous sequences, any TCR cDNA sequence not supported by at least two reads was discarded. The tcR package was used for downstream repertoire analysis, and clonotypes were matched between fractions using CDR3 nucleotide sequence together with V segment. Antigen specificity was annotated against VDJdb with VDJmatch, allowing one amino acid substitution in CDR3. The reads underwent TCRdb reprocessing, giving one record for each CDR3 protein sequence and no DNA. In this record, the V and J calls reflect TCRdb's handling and not the investigators' own analysis. In this sample's table one finds 350,000 to 450,000 distinct CDR3 sequences. The ten biggest clones cover about 5.2% of the sample.

This entry is derived from a study of T cells expressing NK-cell markers (dated by TCRdb to the early 2020s). In the study overall: In sorted CD3+CD56+NKG2C+, CD3+CD56+NKG2C- and CD3+CD56-NKG2C+ T-cell subsets from roughly 8 donors, TCR beta-chain repertoires were profiled. Of the eight sequenced donors, seven were found to be HCMV-seropositive and one was found to be HCMV-seronegative. All eight donors whose samples were sequenced were randomly selected healthy volunteers, three of them men and five women. Illumina HiSeq 2000/2500, MiSeq or NextSeq was used to sequence libraries as 2 x 150 bp reads.

To determine HCMV serostatus, a commercial ELISA kit was used to detect HCMV-specific IgG in serum. Ficoll density gradient centrifugation was used to isolate peripheral blood mononuclear cells from blood. Overall results and qualifications from the work: In over 5 donors, the dominant CD3+CD56+NKG2C+ clonotypes were among the top 10 CD8+ clonotypes and accounted for roughly 1.0-7.5% of CD8+ T cells. Those dominant clonotypes were again the most abundant among CD3+CD56-NKG2C+ cells in a handful of donors, at roughly 25-60.1%. It remained unclear whether the expanded NKG2C-expressing T cell clones were specific for HCMV antigens.

This clonotype was sampled from a man aged 18-75 years in good health. Specimen: blood T cells: a sorted CD56 or NKG2C T cell subset, CD4+ or CD8+ T cells, or bulk PBMC T cells (not recorded which). Recombination joined TRBV4-2 with TRBJ2-3; there is no DNA to check the TCRdb D call of TRBD2. The CDR3 corresponds to CASSQAAMTSSTDTQYF.